This T cell receptor (beta chain) was recorded in a study of identical twins (dated by TCRdb to 2016 to 2017). The study in broad terms: TCR alpha and beta repertoires from monozygotic twins, unrelated adults of various ages and cord blood were deep-sequenced to test whether fetal clonotypes persist. Replicate twin experiments were performed at different times using different library preparation protocols to rule out contamination.

The protocol used for the library was 5' RACE. TCRdb lists the instrument as Illumina HiSeq 2000. A universal primer binding site was added through template switching, and the final cDNA carried a unique molecular identifier so that TCR cDNA molecules could be counted accurately. Specific primers in the conserved constant-segment region were used to synthesize first-strand cDNA for TCR alpha and beta chains. To control for contamination, every cDNA library carried two barcodes: a SMART-Mk sample barcode plus Illumina barcodes. TruSeq adapter sequences along with Illumina sample barcodes were introduced in two successive PCR steps. The Illumina HiSeq platform was used with custom primers to sequence TCR alpha and beta cDNA libraries. The study's own analysis went as follows. Raw reads were processed with MiGEC to extract unique molecular identifiers, and MiXCR was used to determine CDR3 positions. For each individual, recombination models were inferred using an EM algorithm with the repgenHMM and IGoR tools. The tcR package in R was used for shared clonotype analysis, with sharing normalized by the product of cloneset sizes. Out-of-frame nonproductive sequences were analyzed to study raw recombination free of thymic and clonal selection effects. TCRdb handled the public reads itself, with Q25 trimming in fastp and clone calling in MiXCR, and kept productive beta chains. Identical CDR3 proteins give one entry, which carries the most common genes and DNA. The V and J calls and clone size are TCRdb's, not the authors'. Recorded for this sample are approximately 150,000 distinct CDR3 sequences; roughly 3.5% of them occurred a single time. The ten most abundant clones make up approximately 7.7% of the sample.

Paper-wide results and their limitations: In monozygotic twins, recombination models systematically underestimated out-of-frame TCR alpha sharing, but the models matched the sharing seen between unrelated individuals. Abundant cord blood beta clonotypes carried fewer insertions; young adult naive repertoires showed a weaker similar trend, while memory repertoires showed none. Because the same donors could not be followed over many years, conclusions were based on cross-sectional statistical analysis. Compared with coincidental sharing between unrelated individuals, out-of-frame TCR alpha sequences shared between twins showed an excess of sequences with low generation probability. In beta out-of-frame sequences, excess twin sharing was weaker, because having fewer shared sequences lowered the signal-to-noise ratio. Zero-insertion analyses could be partly confounded by invariant T cells such as MAIT and iNKT, although diverse VJ usage argued against such confounding for most clonotypes.

V and J are truncated by 0 bases and 2 bases respectively, leaving an intervening sequence of 14 bases. Measured from the cysteine to the phenylalanine, the CDR3 is 16 residues long. The retained sequence is limited to the CDR3, 48 bases, with the frame set at the first base. According to the germline V gene (reference sequence), CDR1 reads LNHNV and CDR2 reads YYDKDF. Every donor in the study was a healthy Caucasian. Miltenyi CD45RO+ enrichment and human naive T-cell isolation kits were used to isolate memory (CD45RO+) and naive T cells from PBMC. This clonotype was counted at least ten times. Its binding antigen is unknown. One base away there is no much larger clone; base qualities are not given.

The receptor was derived from a young man in good health. The chain joins TRBV15 to TRBJ2-7, with a weak D call of TRBD1 (6 bases match). The sample was memory T cells sorted from blood. The cell subset or site label of this sample denotes: CD45RO+ enriched T cells. The nucleotides are TGTGCCACCAGCAGAGATAAAGGCAGGGGCCCCTACGAGCAGTACTTC. This sequence encodes CATSRDKGRGPYEQYF.